This T cell receptor (beta chain) was recovered during a study of identical twins. A universal primer site arose from template switching, and cDNA bore unique molecular identifiers. A single record per CDR3 protein comes from TCRdb applying MiXCR to the 5' RACE reads. The table records approximately 280,000 distinct CDR3 sequences, 8% to 9% of them present only once. This clonotype was counted only a few times. Germline V lookup: CDR1 SGHRS, CDR2 YFSETQ. CDR3 length equals 18 residues. Trimming cost V 0 bases and J 8 bases, with 24 bases left between them. The data were also submitted as part of a second study, on yellow fever vaccine responses in identical twins.

The rearrangement links TRBV5-1 to TRBJ2-1; no firm D call. The sequence was obtained from a woman aged 18-29 years in good health. The sample consisted of memory (CD45RO+) T cells sorted from blood. This chain's CDR3 is CASSLASRNPPEAYEQFF. CDR3 sequence (DNA): TGCGCCAGCAGCTTGGCCTCCAGGAACCCTCCTGAGGCCTATGAGCAGTTCTTC.